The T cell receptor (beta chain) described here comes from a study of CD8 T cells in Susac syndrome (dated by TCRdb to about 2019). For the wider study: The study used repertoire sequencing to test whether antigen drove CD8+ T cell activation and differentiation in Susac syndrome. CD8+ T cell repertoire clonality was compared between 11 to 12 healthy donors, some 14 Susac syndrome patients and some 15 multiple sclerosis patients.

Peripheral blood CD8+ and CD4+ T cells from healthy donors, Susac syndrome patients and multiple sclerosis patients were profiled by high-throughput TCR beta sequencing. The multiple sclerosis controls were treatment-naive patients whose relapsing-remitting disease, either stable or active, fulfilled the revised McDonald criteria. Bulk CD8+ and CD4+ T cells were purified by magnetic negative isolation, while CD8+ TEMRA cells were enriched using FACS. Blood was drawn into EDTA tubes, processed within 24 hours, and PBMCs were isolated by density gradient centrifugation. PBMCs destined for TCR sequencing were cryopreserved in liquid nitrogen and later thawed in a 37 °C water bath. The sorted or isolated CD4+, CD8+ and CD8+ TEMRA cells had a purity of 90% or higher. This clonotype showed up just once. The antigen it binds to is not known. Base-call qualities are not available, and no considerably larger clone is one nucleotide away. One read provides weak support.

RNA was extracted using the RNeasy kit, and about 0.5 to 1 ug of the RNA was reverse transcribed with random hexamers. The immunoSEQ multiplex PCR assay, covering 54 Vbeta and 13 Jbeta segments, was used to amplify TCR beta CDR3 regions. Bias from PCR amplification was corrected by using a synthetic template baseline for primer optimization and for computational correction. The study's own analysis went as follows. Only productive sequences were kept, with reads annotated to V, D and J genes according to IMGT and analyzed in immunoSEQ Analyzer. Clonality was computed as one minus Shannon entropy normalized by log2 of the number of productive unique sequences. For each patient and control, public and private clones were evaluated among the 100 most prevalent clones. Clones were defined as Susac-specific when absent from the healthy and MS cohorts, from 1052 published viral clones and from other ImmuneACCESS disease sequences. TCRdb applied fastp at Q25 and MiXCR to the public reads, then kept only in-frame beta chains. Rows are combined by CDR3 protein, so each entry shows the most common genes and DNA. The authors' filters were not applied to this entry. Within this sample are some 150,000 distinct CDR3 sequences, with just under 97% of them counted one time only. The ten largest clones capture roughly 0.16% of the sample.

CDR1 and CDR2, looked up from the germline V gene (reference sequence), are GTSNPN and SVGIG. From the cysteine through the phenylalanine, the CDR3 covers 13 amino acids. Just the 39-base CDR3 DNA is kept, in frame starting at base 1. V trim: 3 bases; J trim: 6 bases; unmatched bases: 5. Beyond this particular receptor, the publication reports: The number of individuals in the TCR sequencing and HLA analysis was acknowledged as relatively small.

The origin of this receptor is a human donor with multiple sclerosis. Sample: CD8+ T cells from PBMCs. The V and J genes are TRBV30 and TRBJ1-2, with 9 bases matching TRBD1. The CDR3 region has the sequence CAWSTGGLNGYTF. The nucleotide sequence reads TGTGCCTGGAGCACAGGGGGCTTAAATGGCTACACCTTC. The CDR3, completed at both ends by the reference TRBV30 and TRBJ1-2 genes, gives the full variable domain SQTIHQWPATLVQPVGSPLSLECTVEGTSNPNLYWYRQAAGRGLQLLFYSVGIGQISSEVPQNLSASRPQDRQFILSSKKLLLSDSGFYLCAWSTGGLNGYTFGSGTRLTVV.